This T cell receptor beta chain was captured by sequencing in a study of chemoradiotherapy in HPV16-positive cancers. For the study at large: Functional T-cell assays on two HPV16-positive patients' cells defined candidate HPV-specific clones and common TCR motifs.

This CDR3 is 10 amino acids long. The V gene's germline CDR1 is SNHLY and CDR2 FYNNEI. Trimming took 4 bases from V and 14 from J, leaving 11 bases between them. This clone qualifies as medium-sized. The protocol was immunoSEQ multiplex PCR, while the TCRdb copy is restricted to in-frame clones and leaves out a portion. The sample comprises some 14,000 clones, just under 70% of which are singletons, and less than 20% rests with the top ten. The receptor was derived from a human donor with HPV-associated anogenital cancer. The rearrangement links TRBV2 to TRBJ2-5, with TRBD2 as a possible D gene (5 bases). Sample acquisition took place from a patient who underwent chemoradiotherapy. This chain's CDR3 is CASSAGKNYF. The DNA for the CDR3 is TGTGCCAGCAGTGCGGGGAAGAACTACTTC.